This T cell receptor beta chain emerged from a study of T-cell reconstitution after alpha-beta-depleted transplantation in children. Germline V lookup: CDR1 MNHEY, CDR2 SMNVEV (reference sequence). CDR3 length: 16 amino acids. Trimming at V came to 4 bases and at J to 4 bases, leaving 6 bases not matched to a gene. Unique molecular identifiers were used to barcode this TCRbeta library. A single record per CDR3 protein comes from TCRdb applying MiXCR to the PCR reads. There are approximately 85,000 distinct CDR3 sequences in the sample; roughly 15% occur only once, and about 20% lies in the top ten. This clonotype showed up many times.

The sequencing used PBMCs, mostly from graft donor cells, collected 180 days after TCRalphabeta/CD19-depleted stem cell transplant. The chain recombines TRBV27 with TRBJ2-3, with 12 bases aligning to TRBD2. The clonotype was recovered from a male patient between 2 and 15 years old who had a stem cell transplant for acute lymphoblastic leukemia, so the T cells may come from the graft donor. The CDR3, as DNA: TGTGCCAGCAGTTGGACTAGCGGGGATCCAGCAGATACGCAGTATTTT. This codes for CASSWTSGDPADTQYF.